The next 7 T cell receptor beta chains were all read from a single sample in a study of T cells after yellow fever vaccination. MiXCR, run by TCRdb on the 5' RACE reads, gives a single entry per CDR3 protein. This sample has hundreds of thousands of distinct CDR3 sequences, with over 15% found just once. The sample here was PBMCs, taken before the yellow fever booster vaccination. Source of these receptors: a man aged 18 to 30 who received the YFV17D yellow fever vaccine.

This clonotype was seen only a few times. The chain couples TRBV5-1 to TRBJ2-1; D might be TRBD2 (5 bases). CDR1 is SGHRS, CDR2 YFSETQ, per germline. The length of the CDR3 is 16 residues. V was clipped by 0 bases and J by 8 bases, with 18 bases between them. CDR3 coding DNA: TGCGCCAGCAGCTTGGTATTCCGTGCCTCGAGGGATGAGCAGTTCTTC. This codes for CASSLVFRASRDEQFF.

The rearrangement links TRBV7-6 to TRBJ2-2, with no clear D. Per the germline V gene, CDR1 is SGHVS and CDR2 is FNYEAQ. CDR3 length: 15 residues. Deletions cut 0 bases from V and 6 bases from J, with 11 bases between. The CDR3 sequence is CASSLAPKGAGELFF. The CDR3 region has the DNA TGTGCCAGCAGCTTAGCCCCGAAAGGTGCCGGGGAGCTGTTTTTT.

A few counts support this clonotype. This chain uses TRBV7-3 with TRBJ2-3, with 16 bases aligning to TRBD2. J gave up 3 bases and V 4 bases, and 4 bases lay outside the gene matches. Looked up from germline, CDR1 is SGHTA and CDR2 is FQGTGA. The CDR3 totals 17 residues. The CDR3 DNA reads TGTGCCAGCAGCTCCGGGACTAGCGGGGGGGATACAGATACGCAGTATTTT. This encodes CASSSGTSGGDTDTQYF.

This clonotype was recorded a few times. This sequence joins TRBV7-1 and TRBJ2-3; 7 nucleotides agree with TRBD1. TRBV7-1 is marked as an open reading frame, function uncertain. The junction had 8 bases not matched to a gene; V was cut back by 3 bases and J by 2 bases. There are 16 residues in the CDR3. The CDR3 DNA follows: TGTGCCAGCAGCTCTCAGACAGGGATCTCCACAGATACGCAGTATTTT. This translates into CASSSQTGISTDTQYF.

There are many counts of this clonotype. CDR3 DNA: TGTGCCATCAGCGGCCGGACTAGCGTGGGGGAGGACCAGTACTTC. This sequence encodes CAISGRTSVGEDQYF. The chain couples TRBV10-3 to TRBJ2-5; 9 bases agree with TRBD2. CDR3 length: 15 residues. CDR1 is ENHRY and CDR2 is SYGVKD in the germline V gene. With V trimmed by 6 bases and J by 10 bases, 15 bases remained unmatched.

This clonotype came up a few times. V is TRBV7-8 and J is TRBJ1-4; no clear D. The germline V gene encodes CDR1 SGHVS and CDR2 FQNEAQ. V gave up 4 bases and J gave up 12 bases, with 15 bases separating them. The CDR3 is made up of 13 amino acids. CDR3 in amino acids: CASSSKPLWELFF. CDR3 nucleotide sequence: TGTGCCAGCAGCTCCAAACCTTTATGGGAACTGTTTTTT. The whole variable domain, remainder taken from reference TRBV7-8 and TRBJ1-4, is GAGVSQSPRYKVAKRGQDVALRCDPISGHVSLFWYQQALGQGPEFLTYFQNEAQLDKSGLPSDRFFAERPEGSVSTLKIQRTQQEDSAVYLCASSSKPLWELFFGSGTQLSVL.

This clonotype has a handful of counts. This chain uses TRBV4-1 with TRBJ2-7, with D possibly TRBD2 on 5 matching bases. CDR1 and CDR2 (germline): MGHRA, YSYEKL. V shed 1 base and J shed 0 bases, with 16 bases lying between them. The CDR3 runs to 17 residues. The CDR3 coding sequence is TGCGCCAGCAGCCAAGGGTTGTGGGTAGGGAGCTCCTACGAGCAGTACTTC. Its translation: CASSQGLWVGSSYEQYF.